Listed here are 10 T cell receptor beta chains from one sample, sequenced in a study of control samples from healthy donors and cancer patients (TCRdb year 2020). Libraries were constructed by the immunoSEQ multiplex PCR assay. TCRdb retrieved this table from immuneACCESS and kept in-frame rearrangements only. Not all clones are present; in checked studies, unresolved V genes account for under half, and no reason is known for the remainder. The sample table lists tens of thousands of clones, more than 75% of them with a count of one. The top ten clonotypes cover about 2.1% of the sample. What was sequenced was PBMCs. The source is a woman in her forties or fifties with head and neck cancer.

The J gene is TRBJ2-1, the V gene TRBV9; tentative D call: TRBD1 (6 bases). The CDR3 extends over 16 amino acids. V was pared by 0 bases and J by 6 bases, with 16 bases between. Germline V gene data show CDR1 as SGDLS and CDR2 as YYNGEE. The CDR3 coding sequence is TGTGCCAGCAGCGTAGCTTCACAGGGCTCGTTCAATGAGCAGTTCTTC. Residues: CASSVASQGSFNEQFF.

This rearrangement joins TRBV15 to TRBJ2-7; 7 bases fit TRBD2. This CDR3 comprises 15 residues. Germline loops: CDR1 LNHNV, CDR2 YYDKDF (reference sequence). The V segment lost 5 bases and the J segment 1 base; nucleotides outside the gene matches: 8. CDR3 in DNA: TGTGCCACCAGCTCAACCCAGCGGGGTTCCTACGAGCAGTACTTC. Residues: CATSSTQRGSYEQYF.

J is TRBJ1-2 and V is TRBV29-1, with D perhaps matching TRBD1 (5 bases). CDR1 is SQVTM and CDR2 is ANQGSEA in the germline V gene. This CDR3 comprises 12 residues. V lost 7 bases and J lost 4, with 13 bases in between. The CDR3 sequence is CSARGTSYGYTF. The CDR3 nucleotides read TGCAGCGCAAGGGGTACAAGCTATGGCTACACCTTC. The full variable domain, in which reference TRBV29-1 and TRBJ1-2 provide the parts outside the CDR3, is SAVISQKPSRDICQRGTSLTIQCQVDSQVTMMFWYRQQPGQSLTLIATANQGSEATYESGFVIDKFPISRPNLTFSTLTVSNMSPEDSSIYLCSARGTSYGYTFGSGTRLTVV.

The CDR3 DNA reads TGCAGCGTTGGGCAGGGCACAGAGACCCAGTACTTC. Translation gives CSVGQGTETQYF. The chain combines TRBV29-1 with TRBJ2-5, with D tentatively TRBD1 (5 bases). The CDR3 contains 12 residues. V was trimmed by 4 bases and J by 4 bases, leaving 10 bases between them. CDR1 is SQVTM, CDR2 ANQGSEA, per germline.

This chain joins TRBV12-3 or TRBV12-4 and TRBJ2-7, with D uncertain. Trimming shortened V by 3 bases and J by 3 bases, and 6 bases separated the two germline ends. The CDR3 has 12 residues. DNA for the CDR3: TGTGCCAGCAGTTTGGAGATCTACGAGCAGTACTTC. Translating gives CASSLEIYEQYF.

The rearrangement links TRBV19 to TRBJ2-2, with a possible D match to TRBD1 (6 bases). V shed 7 bases and J shed 2 bases, with 14 bases lying between them. The CDR3 is 15 amino acids. Germline CDR1 is LNHDA and CDR2 is SQIVND (reference sequence). This CDR3 is CASIEDSPNTGELFF. As DNA, the CDR3 is TGTGCCAGTATAGAGGACAGCCCTAACACCGGGGAGCTGTTTTTT.

The chain has TRBV7-3 and TRBJ2-3; TRBD2 aligns across 11 bases. CDR1 is SGHTA, CDR2 FQGTGA, per germline. The CDR3 extends over 17 amino acids. V dropped 3 bases and J dropped 5; count of bases not matched to a gene: 10. The CDR3 nucleotides are TGTGCCAGCAGCTTCCTCCCTAGCGGGGGGCGGGGAGATACGCAGTATTTT. Encoded protein: CASSFLPSGGRGDTQYF.

The chain recombines TRBV5-6 with TRBJ2-1; 9 bases line up with TRBD2. Germline V gene data show CDR1 as SGHDT and CDR2 as YYEEEE. The trim removed 4 bases at V and 10 bases at J, leaving 12 bases unmatched. There are 15 residues in the CDR3. CDR3 region: CASSPGGGGDREQFF. The CDR3 coding sequence is TGTGCCAGCAGCCCTGGGGGCGGGGGGGATCGAGAGCAGTTCTTC.

The chain uses TRBV21-1 and TRBJ2-7; whether TRBD1, the table's D call, matches the DNA was not checked. TRBV21-1 is an annotated pseudogene. The length of the CDR3 is 16 residues. CDR3 residues: CASSTQGDRGSYEQYF. The CDR3, as DNA: TGTGCCAGCAGCACCCAAGGCGACAGGGGATCTTACGAGCAGTACTTC.

J is TRBJ1-1 and V is TRBV25-1; 9 positions match TRBD1. The V gene's germline CDR1 is MGHDK and CDR2 SYGVNS. This CDR3 contains 14 residues. V lost 3 bases and J lost 12; bases outside the gene matches: 11. The CDR3 loop is CASSDTGTGSKTFF. CDR3 in DNA: TGTGCCAGCAGTGACACCGGGACAGGGAGTAAAACTTTCTTT.